The text below deals with one TCR beta chain. The antigen is undetermined. The junction differs from germline at one of its ends, possibly a read error. In the same sample, other DNA sequences code for this CDR3. Germline-derived CDR1 and CDR2 are MNHEY and SVGAGI. This CDR3 has 15 residues. The sample originates from a study of brain metastases from non-small cell lung cancer. TCRdb's table, derived via immunoSEQ multiplex PCR, lists solely in-frame clones and lacks some. The sample lists 14,000 to 15,000 clones; under 85% were seen once. Overall study findings and caveats: Compared with their matched primary tumors, about 62% of brain metastases showed expanded T-cell clones.

The receptor's source is a donor at least 40 years old with non-small cell lung cancer. Sequencing was performed on primary lung tumor tissue. The rearrangement uses TRBV6-5 and TRBJ1-5, with 8 bases identical to TRBD1. The CDR3 reads CASSSTGAGNQPQHF. Here the CDR3 DNA reads TGTGCTAGCAGTTCGACAGGGGCAGGAAATCAGCCCCAGCATTTT.